This T cell receptor (beta chain) was profiled in a study of T-cell reconstitution after alpha-beta-depleted transplantation in children. This clonotype was detected ten times or more. Its specificity is not known. Its ends do not fully match the called genes, so a read error is possible. This CDR3 has 15 amino acids. Looked up from germline, CDR1 is SGHTA and CDR2 is FQGNSA. Broader study findings: Diversity and T-cell counts at one year after transplant derived mostly from new T cells. The origin of alpha-beta T cells about two months after transplant was reportedly several hundred expanded graft clones. High day-60 TCRbeta diversity in some patients came from surviving recipient T cells and thymic progenitors.

Unique molecular identifiers tagged the TCRbeta library. TCRdb fed the PCR reads into MiXCR, producing one record per CDR3 protein. There are around 94,000 distinct CDR3 sequences in the sample; 4.5% to 7.5% occur only once, and around 5.6% lies in the top ten. Here the sequenced sample was PBMCs, mostly from graft donor cells, taken 60 days after TCRalphabeta/CD19-depleted stem cell transplant. This receptor was identified in a female patient aged 2 to 10 who had a stem cell transplant for Fanconi anemia, so the T cells may come from the graft donor. The chain combines TRBV7-2 with TRBJ2-3; 11 bases map to TRBD2. The CDR3 coding sequence is TGTGCCAGCAGCGTAGCGGGGGGGCCCCCAGATACGCAGTATTTT. Encoded protein: CASSVAGGPPDTQYF.